The T cell receptor (beta chain) described here comes from a study of CD8 T cells in Susac syndrome. TCR beta sequencing covered blood CD8+ and CD4+ T cells. Reverse transcription of 0.5 to 1 ug RNA used random hexamers. From the immunoSEQ multiplex PCR reads, TCRdb called clonotypes with MiXCR, one entry per CDR3 protein. The sample has roughly 200,000 distinct CDR3 sequences, over 90% seen once. The length of the CDR3 is 14 residues. Trimming removed 2 bases from V and 5 bases from J, with 13 bases in between. Germline CDR1 reads SQVTM; CDR2 reads ANQGSEA. The source of this sequence is a human donor with multiple sclerosis. Source material: CD4+ T cells from PBMCs. V usage is TRBV29-1 and J usage is TRBJ2-1, with D possibly TRBD1 on 6 matching bases. CDR3 residues: CSVESTGDNNEQFF. The CDR3 DNA sequence: TGCAGCGTTGAATCGACAGGTGATAACAATGAGCAGTTCTTC.